Listed here are 23 T cell receptor beta chains from one sample, sequenced in a study of T cells in Graves' hyperthyroidism and ophthalmopathy. Amplification of TCR beta CDR3 regions was performed using RNA transcripts as template. With the HTBI primer set, the TCR CDR3 went through a first round of RT-PCR. TCRdb re-derived calls from the multiplex PCR reads in MiXCR, one entry per CDR3 protein. The table has over 400,000 distinct CDR3 sequences, around a fifth seen once. Sequenced material: blood. Source of these receptors: a woman in her seventies with Graves' ophthalmopathy.

This clonotype appeared a few times. Written as DNA, the CDR3 is TGTGCCAGCAGGGGGGCTAGCTTTTACAATGAGCAGTTCTTC. Its protein is CASRGASFYNEQFF. The rearrangement joins TRBV5-4 to TRBJ2-1; D may be TRBD1 (6 bases). This CDR3 contains 14 residues. CDR1 and CDR2 (germline): SGHNT, YYREEE (reference sequence). Trimming took off 5 bases at V and 4 bases at J, with 13 bases between the two ends.

The V and J genes are TRBV9 and TRBJ2-2, with D perhaps matching TRBD2 (8 bases). V lost 0 bases and J lost 0, with 21 bases in between. The CDR3 sequence is 20 residues long. Germline V gives CDR1 SGDLS, CDR2 YYNGEE. CDR3 sequence (DNA): TGTGCCAGCAGCGTAGCAGGGGGATTAGCGGGATTACCGAACACCGGGGAGCTGTTTTTT. It yields the protein CASSVAGGLAGLPNTGELFF.

Notes on this clonotype: This clone may be a read error of a much larger clone one base away. Here the CDR3 omits its conserved ending phenylalanine or tryptophan, so a read error is the likely source. The V gene is TRBV18, the J gene TRBJ1-1; 9 bases agree with TRBD1. V dropped 5 bases and J dropped 1; count of bases not matched to a gene: 2. Germline V gives CDR1 KGHSH, CDR2 LQKENI. This CDR3 is 14 amino acids long. Here the CDR3 reads CASSAGQGNTEAFL. In DNA, the CDR3 is TGTGCCAGCTCAGCGGGACAGGGGAACACTGAAGCTTTCCTT.

As to this clonotype: Possible read error: a much larger clone is one base away. CDR3 region: CAISEGLAGGYNEQSF. The CDR3 DNA follows: TGTGCCATCAGTGAGGGACTAGCGGGAGGGTACAATGAGCAGTCCTTC. The V call is TRBV10-3, the J call TRBJ2-1, with 15 bases identical to TRBD2. The CDR3 runs 16 residues. Germline V gives CDR1 ENHRY, CDR2 SYGVKD.

This clonotype was recorded at least ten times. The gene calls are TRBV2 and TRBJ1-5, with 7 bases that match TRBD1. J lost 4 bases, V lost 3 bases, and 3 bases had no gene match. Looked up from germline, CDR1 is SNHLY and CDR2 is FYNNEI. This CDR3 contains 14 residues. The CDR3 nucleotides are TGTGCCAGCAGTGAGGGCAGGGGGAATCAGCCCCAGCATTTT. Its translation is CASSEGRGNQPQHF.

This clonotype was observed at least ten times. The chain is built from TRBV28 and TRBJ1-1, with a tentative D call TRBD1 (5 bases). Germline V lookup: CDR1 MDHEN, CDR2 SYDVKM. The CDR3 has 15 residues. V lost 5 bases and J lost 1, with 14 bases in between. This CDR3 is CASSLVWGKNTEAFF. In DNA, the CDR3 is TGTGCCAGCAGTCTGGTATGGGGGAAGAACACTGAAGCTTTCTTT.

This clonotype was seen many times. V and J are TRBV5-1 and TRBJ2-3, with TRBD2 matching 7 bases. CDR3 length: 15 amino acids. Looked up from germline, CDR1 is SGHRS and CDR2 is YFSETQ. V lost 3 bases, J lost 4 bases, and 8 bases stayed unmatched. DNA for the CDR3: TGCGCCAGCAGCTCCCCCGGACTAGAGTCAGATACGCAGTATTTT. Translated, it gives CASSSPGLESDTQYF.

This clonotype was seen repeatedly, ten times or more. The chain employs TRBV7-9 and TRBJ1-2, with 9 bases fitting TRBD1. Germline V CDR1 and CDR2: SEHNR, FQNEAQ (reference sequence). The CDR3 spans 15 residues. V gave up 4 bases and J gave up 8 bases; unmatched junction bases: 11. The CDR3 DNA sequence: TGTGCCAGCAGCTACCAAATCGGGACAGGGAGGGGCTACACCTTC. This translates into CASSYQIGTGRGYTF.

This clonotype appeared a few times. The chain is built from TRBV20-1 and TRBJ2-2; D is undetermined. The germline gives CDR1 DFQATT, CDR2 SNEGSKA (reference sequence). The CDR3 runs 12 residues. V lost 3 bases, J lost 7 bases, and 9 bases lay in between. The CDR3 spells CSASYMGGELFF. The CDR3 DNA follows: TGCAGTGCTAGTTACATGGGCGGGGAGCTGTTTTTT.

This clonotype was found many times. The CDR3 reads CASSFRPGAYNEQFF. CDR3 sequence (DNA): TGTGCCAGCAGTTTTAGACCGGGAGCCTACAATGAGCAGTTCTTC. The V and J genes are TRBV12-3 or TRBV12-4 and TRBJ2-1, with D perhaps TRBD2 (6 bases). The CDR3 is made up of 15 amino acids. V was clipped by 3 bases and J by 2 bases, with 11 bases between them.

The rearrangement links TRBV9 to TRBJ2-1; D is perhaps TRBD2 (5 bases). V shed 0 bases and J shed 1 base, with 8 bases lying between them. Germline lookup yields CDR1 SGDLS and CDR2 YYNGEE. The CDR3 sequence is 15 residues long. CDR3 in amino acids: CASSVESGSYNEQFF. DNA of the CDR3: TGTGCCAGCAGCGTAGAAAGCGGATCCTACAATGAGCAGTTCTTC.

In its sample, this clonotype was seen a few times. The rearrangement links TRBV2 to TRBJ2-5; no definite D call. The CDR3 covers 15 residues. V shed 3 bases and J shed 4 bases, with 15 bases lying between them. Germline-derived CDR1 and CDR2 are SNHLY and FYNNEI. CDR3 sequence reads: CASSDVWGSRETQYF. The CDR3, as DNA: TGTGCCAGCAGTGATGTCTGGGGTAGTAGAGAGACCCAGTACTTC.

This clonotype was seen ten or more times. DNA for the CDR3: TGTGCCAGCATCATCGACAGATCTGGTCAGCCCCAGCATTTT. Translation: CASIIDRSGQPQHF. V gene TRBV28 combines with J gene TRBJ1-5; tentatively, D is TRBD1 (5 bases). This CDR3 is 14 amino acids long. V was shortened by 7 bases and J by 6 bases, with 16 bases between the two germline ends. Germline CDR1 MDHEN, CDR2 SYDVKM.

The chain couples TRBV28 to TRBJ2-5; TRBD1 matches 9 bases. V was clipped by 2 bases and J by 9 bases; unmatched bases: 7. Germline CDR1 and CDR2: MDHEN and SYDVKM. The CDR3 has 14 amino acids. CDR3 protein: CASSLEQGAGAQYF. CDR3 nucleotides: TGTGCCAGCAGTTTAGAACAGGGGGCGGGGGCCCAGTACTTC.

This clonotype has a count of ten or more. This chain links TRBV7-8 with TRBJ2-1, with TRBD2 as a possible D gene (5 bases). Germline assignment: CDR1 SGHVS and CDR2 FQNEAQ. V gave up 2 bases and J gave up 4 bases, with 12 bases separating them. This CDR3 has 15 amino acids. The CDR3 loop reads CASSLIPAEYNEQFF. The CDR3, as DNA: TGTGCCAGCAGCTTAATCCCAGCGGAGTACAATGAGCAGTTCTTC. Full variable domain (missing parts from reference TRBV7-8 and TRBJ2-1): GAGVSQSPRYKVAKRGQDVALRCDPISGHVSLFWYQQALGQGPEFLTYFQNEAQLDKSGLPSDRFFAERPEGSVSTLKIQRTQQEDSAVYLCASSLIPAEYNEQFFGPGTRLTVL.

With regard to this clonotype: This could be a read error, since a much larger clone is one nucleotide away. J is TRBJ2-5 and V is TRBV7-8; possible D gene TRBD1, 6 bases. The CDR3 contains 13 residues. Germline values: CDR1 SGHVS, CDR2 FQNEAQ. The CDR3 reads CVSSLDRRETQYF. The CDR3 DNA follows: TGTGTCAGCAGCTTGGACAGACGCGAGACCCAGTACTTC. The entire variable domain, with the rest obtained from reference TRBV7-8 and TRBJ2-5, is as follows: GAGVSQSPRYKVAKRGQDVALRCDPISGHVSLFWYQQALGQGPEFLTYFQNEAQLDKSGLPSDRFFAERPEGSVSTLKIQRTQQEDSAVYLCVSSLDRRETQYFGPGTRLLVL.

The chain joins TRBV30 to TRBJ2-7, with TRBD2 as a possible D gene (6 bases). Germline V gene lookup returns CDR1 GTSNPN and CDR2 SVGIG (reference sequence). V lost 2 bases and J lost 1, with 12 bases in between. The CDR3 consists of 14 residues. DNA for the CDR3: TGTGCCTGGAGTAAGAAGCGGGTGTCCTACGAGCAGTACTTC. Translation gives CAWSKKRVSYEQYF.

This clonotype was seen more than once but under ten times. The chain recombines TRBV7-9 with TRBJ1-1; TRBD1 is a possible D gene (5 bases). The CDR3 is 12 amino acids. The germline gives CDR1 SEHNR, CDR2 FQNEAQ (reference sequence). V lost 4 bases, J lost 3 bases, and 6 bases lay in between. CDR3 sequence (DNA): TGTGCCAGCAGCTCCAGGGACACTGAAGCTTTCTTT. This translates into CASSSRDTEAFF.

The chain combines TRBV6-1 with TRBJ1-1; unclear D gene. The germline gives CDR1 MNHNS, CDR2 SASEGT. The CDR3 runs 13 residues. The V end lost 7 bases, the J end lost 4 bases, and 13 bases lay between the germline ends. CDR3 bases: TGTGCCAGCAACCTAGGGTGGATCACTGAAGCTTTCTTT. It codes for CASNLGWITEAFF.

The table lists this clonotype with a few counts. This chain connects TRBV20-1 to TRBJ1-1; tentatively, D is TRBD1 (6 bases). This CDR3 region has 10 residues. Trimming left V 7 bases short and J 8 bases short, with 11 bases between. CDR1 and CDR2 (germline): DFQATT, SNEGSKA (reference sequence). The CDR3 bases are TGCAGTGTATGGGGGGCCGAAGCTTTCTTT. It codes for CSVWGAEAFF.

This clonotype came up many times. The V and J genes are TRBV28 and TRBJ2-1; 11 bases match TRBD2. From germline, CDR1 is MDHEN and CDR2 SYDVKM. The CDR3 loop spans 17 amino acids. Trimming at V came to 6 bases and at J to 6 bases, leaving 13 bases not matched to a gene. This CDR3 is CASRAQGGTSGSNEQFF. DNA of the CDR3: TGTGCCAGCAGAGCCCAGGGGGGGACTAGCGGTAGCAATGAGCAGTTCTTC.

This rearrangement joins TRBV7-8 to TRBJ1-2; D not resolved. V lost 2 bases to trimming and J lost 1 base, with 11 bases between them. Per germline, CDR1 SGHVS and CDR2 FQNEAQ. CDR3 length equals 15 residues. CDR3 nucleotide sequence: TGTGCCAGCAGCTTAAAGGAAGGTTTTAACTATGGCTACACCTTC. Encoded protein: CASSLKEGFNYGYTF.

This clonotype was seen many times. The gene calls are TRBV2 and TRBJ2-7, with 10 bases that match TRBD2. The CDR3 has 15 residues. V trimming: 6 bases; J trimming: 3 bases; junction bases outside the gene matches: 8. Germline V gene sequence: CDR1 SNHLY, CDR2 FYNNEI. CDR3 sequence reads: CASRPFTSGNYEQYF. The CDR3 DNA is TGTGCCAGCAGGCCCTTCACTAGCGGGAACTACGAGCAGTACTTC. Complete variable domain (other parts from reference TRBV2 and TRBJ2-7): EPEVTQTPSHQVTQMGQEVILRCVPISNHLYFYWYRQILGQKVEFLVSFYNNEISEKSEIFDDQFSVERPDGSNFTLKIRSTKLEDSAMYFCASRPFTSGNYEQYFGPGTRLTVT.